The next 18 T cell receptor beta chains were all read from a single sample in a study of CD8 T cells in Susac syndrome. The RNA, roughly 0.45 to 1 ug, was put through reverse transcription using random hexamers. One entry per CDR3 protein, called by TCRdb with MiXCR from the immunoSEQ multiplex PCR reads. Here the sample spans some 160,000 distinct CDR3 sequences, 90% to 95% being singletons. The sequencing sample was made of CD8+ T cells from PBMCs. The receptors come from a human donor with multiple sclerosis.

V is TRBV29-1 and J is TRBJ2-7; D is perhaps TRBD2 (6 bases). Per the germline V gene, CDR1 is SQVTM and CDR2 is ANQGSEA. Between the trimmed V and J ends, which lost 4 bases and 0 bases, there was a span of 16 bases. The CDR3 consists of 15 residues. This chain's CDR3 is CSVAPGVTNSYEQYF. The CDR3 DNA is TGCAGCGTTGCACCGGGGGTCACAAACTCCTACGAGCAGTACTTC.

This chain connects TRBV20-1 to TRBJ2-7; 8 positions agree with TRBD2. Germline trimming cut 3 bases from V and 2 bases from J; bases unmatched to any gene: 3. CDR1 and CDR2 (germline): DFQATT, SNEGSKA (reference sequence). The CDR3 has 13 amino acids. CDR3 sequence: CSARTSAAYEQYF. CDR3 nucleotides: TGCAGTGCTAGGACTAGCGCTGCCTACGAGCAGTACTTC.

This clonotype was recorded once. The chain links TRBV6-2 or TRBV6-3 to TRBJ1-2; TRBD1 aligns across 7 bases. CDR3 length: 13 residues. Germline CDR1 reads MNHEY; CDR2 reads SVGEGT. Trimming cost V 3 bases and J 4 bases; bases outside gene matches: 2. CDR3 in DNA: TGTGCCAGCAGTTATGGACAGGTCTATGGCTACACCTTC. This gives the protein CASSYGQVYGYTF.

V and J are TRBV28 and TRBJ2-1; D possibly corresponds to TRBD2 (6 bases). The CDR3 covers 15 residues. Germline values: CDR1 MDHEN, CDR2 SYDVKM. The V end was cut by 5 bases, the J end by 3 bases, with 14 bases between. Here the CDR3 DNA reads TGTGCCAGCAGTCCCACGCGGGGTGTCTACAATGAGCAGTTCTTC. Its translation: CASSPTRGVYNEQFF.

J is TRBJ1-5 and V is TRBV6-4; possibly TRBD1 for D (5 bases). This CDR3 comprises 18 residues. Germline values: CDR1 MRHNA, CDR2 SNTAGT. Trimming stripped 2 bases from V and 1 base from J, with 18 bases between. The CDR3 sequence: CASSDTRWGRRSNQPQHF. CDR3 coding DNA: TGTGCCAGCAGTGACACTCGATGGGGGAGGAGGAGCAATCAGCCCCAGCATTTT.

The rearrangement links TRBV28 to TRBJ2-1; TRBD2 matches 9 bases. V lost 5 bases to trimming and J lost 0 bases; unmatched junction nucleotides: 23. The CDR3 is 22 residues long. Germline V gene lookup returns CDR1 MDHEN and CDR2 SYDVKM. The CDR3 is CASSMPASLAGVGQSSYNEQFF. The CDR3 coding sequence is TGTGCCAGCAGTATGCCCGCCTCGTTAGCGGGAGTAGGACAGAGCTCCTACAATGAGCAGTTCTTC.

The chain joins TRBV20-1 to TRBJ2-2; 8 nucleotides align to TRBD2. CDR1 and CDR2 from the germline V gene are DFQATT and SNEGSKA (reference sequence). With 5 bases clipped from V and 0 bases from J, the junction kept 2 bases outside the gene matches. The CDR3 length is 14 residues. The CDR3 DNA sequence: TGCAGTGCTTTAGCGGGATCGAACACCGGGGAGCTGTTTTTT. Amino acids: CSALAGSNTGELFF.

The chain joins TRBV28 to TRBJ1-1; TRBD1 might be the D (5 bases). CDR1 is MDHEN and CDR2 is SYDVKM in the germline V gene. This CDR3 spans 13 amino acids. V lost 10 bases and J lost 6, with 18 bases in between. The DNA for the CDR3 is TGTGCCACGACTCGAATCTTGGGGGCTGAAGCTTTCTTT. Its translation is CATTRILGAEAFF. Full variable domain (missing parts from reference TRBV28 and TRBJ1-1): DVKVTQSSRYLVKRTGEKVFLECVQDMDHENMFWYRQDPGLGLRLIYFSYDVKMKEKGDIPEGYSVSREKKERFSLILESASTNQTSMYLCATTRILGAEAFFGQGTRLTVV.

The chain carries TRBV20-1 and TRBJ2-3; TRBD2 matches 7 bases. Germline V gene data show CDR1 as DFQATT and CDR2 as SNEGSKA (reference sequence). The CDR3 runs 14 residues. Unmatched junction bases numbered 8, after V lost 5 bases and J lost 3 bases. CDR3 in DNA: TGCAGTGCTGGGGTGGCGGGAGTGACAGATACGCAGTATTTT. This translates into CSAGVAGVTDTQYF.

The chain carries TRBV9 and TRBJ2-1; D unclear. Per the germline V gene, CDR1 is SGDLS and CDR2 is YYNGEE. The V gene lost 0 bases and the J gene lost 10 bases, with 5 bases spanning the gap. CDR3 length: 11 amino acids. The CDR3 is CASSVGPEQFF. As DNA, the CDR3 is TGTGCCAGCAGCGTAGGACCGGAGCAGTTCTTC.

The CDR3 loop is CSARIITSGRGNEQFF. The CDR3 nucleotides read TGCAGTGCTAGAATAATAACTAGCGGGAGAGGGAATGAGCAGTTCTTC. The V call is TRBV20-1, the J call TRBJ2-1, with 11 bases aligning to TRBD2. Looked up from germline, CDR1 is DFQATT and CDR2 is SNEGSKA (reference sequence). The CDR3 contains 16 residues. V shed 2 bases and J 7 bases; nucleotides not matched to a gene: 10.

This CDR3 is CASSASRSYNEQFF. The CDR3 bases are TGTGCCAGCAGCGCCAGCCGGTCCTACAATGAGCAGTTCTTC. The chain joins TRBV7-8 to TRBJ2-1; no firm D call. In germline, CDR1 is SGHVS, CDR2 FQNEAQ. The CDR3 covers 14 residues. The V and J ends lost 5 bases and 1 base respectively, with 9 bases between them.

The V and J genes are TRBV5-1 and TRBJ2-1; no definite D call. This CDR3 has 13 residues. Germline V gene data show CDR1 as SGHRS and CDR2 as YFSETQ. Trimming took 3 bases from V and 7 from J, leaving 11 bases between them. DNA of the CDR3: TGCGCCAGCAGCTCGGGCTGGGGAAATGAGCAGTTCTTC. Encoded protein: CASSSGWGNEQFF.

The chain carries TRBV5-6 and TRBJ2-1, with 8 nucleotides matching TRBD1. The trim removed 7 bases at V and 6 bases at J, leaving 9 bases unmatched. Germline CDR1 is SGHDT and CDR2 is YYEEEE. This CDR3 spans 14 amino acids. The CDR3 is CASLREQGVNEQFF. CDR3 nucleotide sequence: TGTGCCAGCCTCCGGGAACAGGGGGTCAATGAGCAGTTCTTC.

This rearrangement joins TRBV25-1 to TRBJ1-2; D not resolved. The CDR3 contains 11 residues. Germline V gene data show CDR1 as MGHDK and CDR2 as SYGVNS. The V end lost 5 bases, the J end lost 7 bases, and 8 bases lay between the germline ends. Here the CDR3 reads CASSLMGGYTF. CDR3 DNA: TGTGCCAGCAGTCTTATGGGTGGCTACACCTTC.

Here the CDR3 reads CASSIGGSWDEKLFF. In nucleotides, the CDR3 is TGTGCCAGTAGTATAGGAGGCTCCTGGGATGAAAAACTGTTTTTT. The rearrangement joins TRBV19 to TRBJ1-4; D not resolved. The ends were cut back, 1 base at V and 6 bases at J, with 12 bases in the middle. The CDR3 has 15 residues. Germline CDR1 reads LNHDA; CDR2 reads SQIVND (reference sequence).

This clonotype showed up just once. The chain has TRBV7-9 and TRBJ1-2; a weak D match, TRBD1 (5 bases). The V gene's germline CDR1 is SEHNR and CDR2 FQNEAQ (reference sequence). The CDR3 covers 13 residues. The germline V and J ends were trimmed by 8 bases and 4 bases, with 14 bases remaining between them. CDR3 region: CASSGVLVYGYTF. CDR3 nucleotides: TGTGCCAGCTCGGGGGTTTTAGTCTATGGCTACACCTTC.

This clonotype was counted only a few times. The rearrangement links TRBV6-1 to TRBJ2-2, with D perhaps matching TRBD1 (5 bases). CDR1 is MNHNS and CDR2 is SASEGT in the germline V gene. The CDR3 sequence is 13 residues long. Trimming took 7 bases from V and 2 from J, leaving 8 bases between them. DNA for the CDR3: TGTGCCAGCATCCAGGGCAACACCGGGGAGCTGTTTTTT. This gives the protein CASIQGNTGELFF.